Listed below are T cell receptor beta chains from one sample, sequenced in a study of blood T cell repertoires in COVID-19. Libraries were prepared by immunoSEQ multiplex PCR; TCRdb keeps only in-frame clonotypes and omits some of them. The repertoire holds around 270,000 clones, with roughly 88% as singletons. Material for sequencing was PBMCs or T cells enriched from blood (not recorded which). These receptors all stem from a woman under 40 who had recovered from COVID-19. The CDR3 runs from the conserved cysteine through the conserved F or W. Each record gives: clone size, V gene, D gene, J gene, CDR3 length, CDR3 DNA, CDR3 protein. A D gene is named only where the DNA matches it firmly. Rows may omit the clone size; those that give it use once, few, many or a size class.

size: .
V: TRBV7-3
D: TRBD1
J: TRBJ2-7
length: 15
DNA: TGTGCCAGCAGGGATACCGGGACAGGTACCTACGAGCAGTACTTC
CDR3: CASRDTGTGTYEQYF

size: .
V: TRBV24-1
D: .
J: TRBJ1-5
length: 16
DNA: TGTGCCACCAGTGAAGGACGGAGGGGAGGCAATCAGCCCCAGCATTTT
CDR3: CATSEGRRGGNQPQHF

size: .
V: TRBV5-5
D: .
J: TRBJ2-3
length: 16
DNA: TGTGCCAGCAGCTGGCAGGTATTGCCTAGCACAGATACGCAGTATTTT
CDR3: CASSWQVLPSTDTQYF

size: .
V: TRBV29-1
D: TRBD1
J: TRBJ2-7
length: 13
DNA: TGCAGCGCCGGACAGGGGGCCGGCTACGAGCAGTACTTC
CDR3: CSAGQGAGYEQYF

size: once
V: TRBV5-6
D: TRBD2
J: TRBJ2-1
length: 15
DNA: TGTGCCAGCAGTCTAGCGGGGGTCTCCTACAATGAGCAGTTCTTC
CDR3: CASSLAGVSYNEQFF

size: .
V: TRBV5-1
D: .
J: TRBJ1-6
length: 19
DNA: TGCGCCAGCAGCTTGAGGGAGTATTTGGGAGGAACCTATAATTCACCCCTCCACTTT
CDR3: CASSLREYLGGTYNSPLHF

size: .
V: TRBV6-5
D: TRBD2
J: TRBJ2-1
length: 15
DNA: TGTGCCAGCAACCGACTAGCGGGGTCCTACAATGAGCAGTTCTTC
CDR3: CASNRLAGSYNEQFF

size: .
V: TRBV7-9
D: .
J: TRBJ2-3
length: 15
DNA: TGTGCCAGCAGCGGACAGCCCGGTGGACCAGATACGCAGTATTTT
CDR3: CASSGQPGGPDTQYF

size: .
V: TRBV4-1
D: TRBD1
J: TRBJ2-2
length: 16
DNA: TGCGCCAGCAGCCAGAGTCAGGGGGCGCGCACCGGGGAGCTGTTTTTT
CDR3: CASSQSQGARTGELFF

size: .
V: TRBV10-2
D: .
J: TRBJ1-3
length: 14
DNA: TGCGCCAGCAGGGACGGGAGCTCTGGAAACACCATATATTTT
CDR3: CASRDGSSGNTIYF

size: few
V: TRBV24-1
D: .
J: TRBJ1-1
length: 13
DNA: TGTGCCACCAGGAGGGGGTACGACACTGAAGCTTTCTTT
CDR3: CATRRGYDTEAFF

size: .
V: TRBV9
D: TRBD1
J: TRBJ1-2
length: 14
DNA: TGTGCCAGCAGCGTTGGACAGGGCCCCTATGGCTACACCTTC
CDR3: CASSVGQGPYGYTF

size: .
V: TRBV3-1/TRBV3-2
D: .
J: TRBJ2-4
length: 14
DNA: TGTGCCAGCAGCCAAGAAGGGGTTCCGGACATTCAGTACTTC
CDR3: CASSQEGVPDIQYF

size: .
V: TRBV7-9
D: .
J: TRBJ2-2
length: 17
DNA: TGTGCCAGCAGCCCCCTCGGGGAGGTTAATCCGTCCGGGGAGCTGTTTTTT
CDR3: CASSPLGEVNPSGELFF

size: once
V: TRBV15
D: .
J: TRBJ2-3
length: 14
DNA: TGTGCCACCAGCAGACACAGGGACACAGATACGCAGTATTTT
CDR3: CATSRHRDTDTQYF

size: .
V: TRBV7-2
D: .
J: TRBJ1-3
length: 14
DNA: TGTGCCAGCAGCTTAGTTTGGCAGGGAAACACCATATATTTT
CDR3: CASSLVWQGNTIYF

size: .
V: TRBV3-1/TRBV3-2
D: TRBD1
J: TRBJ2-7
length: 14
DNA: TGTGCCAGCAGCTCGGACAGGTTCGACTACGAGCAGTACTTC
CDR3: CASSSDRFDYEQYF

size: .
V: TRBV19
D: TRBD2
J: TRBJ2-3
length: 15
DNA: TGTGCCAGTAGTATAGACGGGAGGGGGGCAGATACGCAGTATTTT
CDR3: CASSIDGRGADTQYF

size: once
V: TRBV4-1
D: .
J: TRBJ2-6
length: 16
DNA: TGCGCCAGTGGACAGGAGGGCATTTCTGGGGCCAACGTCCTGACTTTC
CDR3: CASGQEGISGANVLTF

size: .
V: TRBV27
D: .
J: TRBJ1-1
length: 14
DNA: TGTGCCAGCACGCCCAGGTTAATGAACACTGAAGCTTTCTTT
CDR3: CASTPRLMNTEAFF

size: few
V: TRBV15
D: TRBD1
J: TRBJ2-7
length: 13
DNA: TGTGCCACCAGCCGACAGAACAGGGGCGAGCAGTACTTC
CDR3: CATSRQNRGEQYF

size: .
V: TRBV2
D: .
J: TRBJ1-2
length: 12
DNA: TGTGCCAGCAGTGAAGGCCAGGGAGGCTACACCTTC
CDR3: CASSEGQGGYTF

size: once
V: TRBV28
D: TRBD1
J: TRBJ1-4
length: 14
DNA: TGTGCCAGCAGGACAGGGACCACTAATGAAAAACTGTTTTTT
CDR3: CASRTGTTNEKLFF

size: .
V: TRBV19
D: TRBD1
J: TRBJ2-2
length: 13
DNA: TGTGCCAGTCGACAGGGATCGGCTGGGGAGCTGTTTTTT
CDR3: CASRQGSAGELFF

size: many
V: TRBV10-1
D: .
J: TRBJ2-5
length: 13
DNA: TGCGCCAGCAGCCGGGACTTTCAAGAGACCCAGTACTTC
CDR3: CASSRDFQETQYF

size: .
V: TRBV4-1
D: TRBD1
J: TRBJ2-7
length: 16
DNA: TGCGCCAGCAGCCTCGTTACGGGACAGGGATCTTACGAGCAGTACTTC
CDR3: CASSLVTGQGSYEQYF

size: .
V: TRBV4-2
D: TRBD1
J: TRBJ1-5
length: 15
DNA: TGTGCCAGCAGCCAGGTCCAGGGGGGCAATCAGCCCCAGCATTTT
CDR3: CASSQVQGGNQPQHF

size: .
V: TRBV18
D: .
J: TRBJ1-1
length: 13
DNA: TGTGCCAGCTCACCACCGATGCGGATAGAAGCTTTCTTT
CDR3: CASSPPMRIEAFF

size: .
V: TRBV10-2
D: TRBD2
J: TRBJ2-3
length: 17
DNA: TGCGCCAGCAGTGACCTCGAGAGCCGGGGGGGCACAGATACGCAGTATTTT
CDR3: CASSDLESRGGTDTQYF

size: .
V: TRBV9
D: .
J: TRBJ2-6
length: 16
DNA: TGTGCCAGCAGCCCCGGACAGCACTCTGGGGCCAACGTCCTGACTTTC
CDR3: CASSPGQHSGANVLTF

size: .
V: TRBV3-1/TRBV3-2
D: .
J: TRBJ2-2
length: 17
DNA: TGTGCCAGCAGCCAAGCGGCGGGGCGGATGAACACCGGGGAGCTGTTTTTT
CDR3: CASSQAAGRMNTGELFF

size: .
V: TRBV5-5
D: TRBD1
J: TRBJ1-5
length: 14
DNA: TGTGCCAGCAGCGATGGACAGGTGTTGTTATCCCAGCATTTT
CDR3: CASSDGQVLLSQHF

size: .
V: TRBV11-2
D: .
J: TRBJ2-7
length: 16
DNA: TGTGCCAGCAGCTTAGGAGGAGGGTACGATTCCTACGAGCAGTACTTC
CDR3: CASSLGGGYDSYEQYF

size: once
V: TRBV28
D: TRBD1
J: TRBJ1-2
length: 13
DNA: TGTGCCAGCACTACACAGGGGAAGGCTGGCTACACCTTC
CDR3: CASTTQGKAGYTF

size: .
V: TRBV7-2
D: .
J: TRBJ2-7
length: 14
DNA: TGTGCCAGCAGCTCAAATAGCGGATTCTACGAGCAGTACTTC
CDR3: CASSSNSGFYEQYF